One sample yielded the 25 T cell receptor beta chains listed below, sequenced in a study of T cell responses to AZD1222 COVID-19 vaccine. TCRdb's table, derived via immunoSEQ multiplex PCR, lists solely in-frame clones and lacks some. The sample consists of more than 250,000 clones, 90% to 95% of them appearing once. The material sequenced was peripheral blood, taken on day 0 of AZD1222 vaccination. Receptors were obtained from an adult in good health.

V is TRBV19 and J is TRBJ2-7, with D unclear. CDR1 and CDR2 (germline): LNHDA, SQIVND (reference sequence). Trimming pared 4 bases from V and 0 bases from J, leaving 19 bases between. The CDR3 runs to 17 residues. The CDR3 loop is CASSKYRASQSSYEQYF. The CDR3 DNA reads TGTGCCAGTAGTAAATACCGGGCCTCCCAGAGCTCCTACGAGCAGTACTTC.

The chain has TRBV14 and TRBJ1-2; unclear D gene. V was shortened by 3 bases and J by 6 bases, with 14 bases between the two germline ends. The germline CDR1 and CDR2 sequences are SGHDN and FVKESK. The CDR3 is made up of 14 amino acids. CDR3 protein: CASSHSFPSNGYTF. CDR3 bases: TGTGCCAGCAGCCACTCGTTCCCGAGCAATGGCTACACCTTC.

The chain carries TRBV29-1 and TRBJ1-2, with D possibly TRBD1 on 5 matching bases. The CDR3 runs 11 residues. V was clipped by 4 bases and J by 8 bases, with 11 bases between them. Germline V gene data show CDR1 as SQVTM and CDR2 as ANQGSEA. This CDR3 reads CSVAGGVGYTF. The CDR3 coding sequence is TGCAGCGTTGCCGGGGGGGTAGGCTACACCTTC.

Here the CDR3 DNA reads TGTGCCAGCAGTTACTCATCGACAGGAGACTATGGCTACACCTTC. This sequence encodes CASSYSSTGDYGYTF. This rearrangement joins TRBV6-2 or TRBV6-3 to TRBJ1-2; TRBD1 might be the D (6 bases). CDR3 length: 15 amino acids. Deletions cut 0 bases from V and 3 bases from J, with 11 bases between. CDR1 MNHEY and CDR2 SVGEGT come from the germline V gene.

The genes are TRBV19 and TRBJ2-2; 12 nucleotides line up with TRBD2. V shed 8 bases and J 4 bases; nucleotides not matched to a gene: 17. Germline V CDR1 and CDR2: LNHDA, SQIVND (reference sequence). The CDR3 runs 19 residues. CDR3 in amino acids: CASCPLTSGGRSVTGELFF. The CDR3 DNA reads as TGTGCCAGTTGCCCCCTGACTAGCGGGGGCCGGTCGGTCACCGGGGAGCTGTTTTTT.

The chain joins TRBV6-5 to TRBJ1-2, with no clear D. V dropped 0 bases and J dropped 3 bases, with 11 bases sitting between them. This CDR3 comprises 15 residues. Germline-derived CDR1 and CDR2 are MNHEY and SVGAGI. CDR3 DNA: TGTGCCAGCAGTTACTCTGGGTCTCAGGACTATGGCTACACCTTC. This encodes CASSYSGSQDYGYTF.

The V gene is TRBV3-1 (or the pseudogene TRBV3-2), the J gene TRBJ1-1; TRBD1 matches at 7 bases. This CDR3 has 16 residues. The germline CDR1 and CDR2 sequences are LGHDT and YNNKEL (reference sequence). J gave up 1 base and V 0 bases, and 5 bases lay outside the gene matches. The CDR3 reads CASSQDGGGRNTEAFF. CDR3 bases: TGTGCCAGCAGCCAAGATGGAGGGGGCAGGAACACTGAAGCTTTCTTT.

J is TRBJ1-6 and V is TRBV28; D is undetermined. Germline loops: CDR1 MDHEN, CDR2 SYDVKM. CDR3 size: 16 residues. The V end lost 1 base, the J end lost 3 bases, and 10 bases lay between the germline ends. The CDR3 region is CASSLFPGGYNSPLHF. The CDR3, as DNA: TGTGCCAGCAGTTTATTCCCCGGAGGCTATAATTCACCCCTCCACTTT.

The rearrangement joins TRBV7-2 to TRBJ1-6; D uncertain. The CDR3 has 12 amino acids. Per the germline V gene, CDR1 is SGHTA and CDR2 is FQGNSA. V shed 3 bases and J shed 15 bases, with 12 bases lying between them. The CDR3: CASSLDALGLHF. As DNA, the CDR3 is TGTGCCAGCAGCTTGGACGCCCTGGGCCTCCACTTT.

The chain carries TRBV7-6 and TRBJ2-2; unclear D gene. The CDR3 totals 15 residues. V was cut by 5 bases and J by 3 bases, with 13 bases left in between. In germline, CDR1 is SGHVS, CDR2 FNYEAQ. CDR3 bases: TGTGCCAGCAGCAATGACCCAGCTCACACCGGGGAGCTGTTTTTT. This encodes CASSNDPAHTGELFF.

The J gene is TRBJ1-1, the V gene TRBV7-2; D remains ambiguous. The V end was cut by 5 bases, the J end by 5 bases, with 9 bases between. The CDR3 is 12 residues long. From germline, CDR1 is SGHTA and CDR2 FQGNSA. The CDR3 sequence is CASSLGRTEAFF. The CDR3 nucleotides are TGTGCCAGCAGCCTAGGGCGGACTGAAGCTTTCTTT.

The rearrangement joins TRBV24-1 to TRBJ2-7; the D is unclear. The CDR3 spans 11 residues. V lost 0 bases, J lost 6 bases, and 2 bases lay in between. Germline V gene lookup returns CDR1 KGHDR and CDR2 SFDVKD. The CDR3 is CATSDLPEQYF. Written as DNA, the CDR3 is TGTGCCACCAGTGATTTGCCCGAGCAGTACTTC.

This clone was observed once. Other DNA sequences in this specimen translate into the identical CDR3. The rearrangement links TRBV18 to TRBJ2-7; D remains unclear. Per germline, CDR1 KGHSH and CDR2 LQKENI. The CDR3 contains 14 residues. Trimming pared 0 bases from V and 0 bases from J, leaving 6 bases between. The CDR3 nucleotides read TGTGCCAGCTCACCACCCTCCAGCTCCTACGAGCAGTACTTC. Its protein is CASSPPSSSYEQYF.

Notes on this clone: The same CDR3 is also encoded by other DNA sequences in this sample. The chain recombines TRBV20-1 with TRBJ1-1; D is uncertain. The CDR3 is made up of 11 amino acids. CDR1 and CDR2 (germline): DFQATT, SNEGSKA (reference sequence). V was shortened by 3 bases and J by 0 bases, with 2 bases between the two germline ends. The CDR3 region is CSASLNTEAFF. CDR3 DNA: TGCAGTGCTAGTCTGAACACTGAAGCTTTCTTT.

Points on this clone: Distinct nucleotide sequences in the sample also encode this CDR3. The rearrangement joins TRBV11-2 to TRBJ2-3; no firm D call. Trimming cost V 3 bases and J 1 base, with 5 bases left between them. Per the germline V gene, CDR1 is SGHAT and CDR2 is FQNNGV. The CDR3 runs 13 residues. The DNA for the CDR3 is TGTGCCAGCAGCTTGGGCGGCACAGATACGCAGTATTTT. Translation gives CASSLGGTDTQYF.

This chain links TRBV7-2 with TRBJ2-3; 14 bases fit TRBD2. Germline V gene lookup returns CDR1 SGHTA and CDR2 FQGNSA. With V trimmed by 1 base and J by 6 bases, 3 bases remained unmatched. This CDR3 comprises 16 residues. CDR3 sequence: CASSLGTSGRTDTQYF. The CDR3 bases are TGTGCCAGCAGCTTAGGGACTAGCGGGAGGACCGATACGCAGTATTTT.

In DNA, the CDR3 is TGCGCCAGCAGCCAGGGTGGGGCGGCGGGCACCTTC. It codes for CASSQGGAAGTF. This rearrangement joins TRBV5-1 to TRBJ1-2; D may be TRBD1 (5 bases). The CDR3 totals 12 residues. Germline V lookup: CDR1 SGHRS, CDR2 YFSETQ. Trimming took off 4 bases at V and 13 bases at J, with 17 bases between the two ends.

V usage is TRBV15 and J usage is TRBJ1-4, with 7 nucleotides matching TRBD1. The CDR3 covers 15 residues. CDR1 is LNHNV and CDR2 is YYDKDF in the germline V gene (reference sequence). Germline trimming cut 0 bases from V and 12 bases from J; bases unmatched to any gene: 10. CDR3 residues: CATSRDRQGGFELFF. As DNA, the CDR3 is TGTGCCACCAGCAGAGATCGACAGGGTGGGTTTGAACTGTTTTTT.

The genes are TRBV19 and TRBJ1-5; D gene ambiguous. The CDR3 length is 16 residues. The V end was cut by 5 bases, the J end by 2 bases, with 16 bases between. The V gene's germline CDR1 is LNHDA and CDR2 SQIVND (reference sequence). The CDR3 DNA follows: TGTGCCAGTAGTCGCGGGCGGGGTTTGGGCAATCAGCCCCAGCATTTT. Its protein is CASSRGRGLGNQPQHF.

The V gene is TRBV28, the J gene TRBJ1-3; weak D call: TRBD1 (6 bases). There are 14 residues in the CDR3. Trimming stripped 7 bases from V and 2 bases from J, with 12 bases between. Germline loops: CDR1 MDHEN, CDR2 SYDVKM. CDR3 protein: CASTQGRTGNTIYF. The CDR3, as DNA: TGTGCCAGCACCCAGGGGAGGACTGGAAACACCATATATTTT.

This chain links TRBV7-2 with TRBJ1-1; D not certain. Looked up from germline, CDR1 is SGHTA and CDR2 is FQGNSA. Trimming cost V 2 bases and J 8 bases, with 9 bases left between them. The CDR3 extends over 12 amino acids. CDR3 region: CASSLSRREAFF. For the CDR3, the DNA is TGTGCCAGCAGCTTAAGTAGAAGGGAAGCTTTCTTT.

The V call is TRBV6-5, the J call TRBJ1-3, with D perhaps matching TRBD1 (5 bases). V dropped 6 bases and J dropped 0 bases, with 12 bases sitting between them. CDR1 is MNHEY, CDR2 SVGAGI, per germline. CDR3 length: 15 residues. The CDR3 coding sequence is TGTGCCAGCAGGGGGCCAGGGAGCTCTGGAAACACCATATATTTT. Residues: CASRGPGSSGNTIYF.

The chain couples TRBV7-8 to TRBJ2-7; weak D call: TRBD1 (5 bases). This CDR3 is built from 15 residues. V was cut by 2 bases and J by 0 bases, with 11 bases left in between. Per the germline V gene, CDR1 is SGHVS and CDR2 is FQNEAQ. The CDR3 DNA reads TGTGCCAGCAGCTTATCAACAGGCCTCTCCTACGAGCAGTACTTC. This codes for CASSLSTGLSYEQYF.

The V gene is TRBV12-3 or TRBV12-4, the J gene TRBJ1-3; no definite D call. This CDR3 region has 13 residues. Trimming removed 7 bases at V and 1 base at J, with 8 bases between. CDR3 nucleotide sequence: TGTGCCAGCAAAAGTTTTTCTGGAAACACCATATATTTT. It specifies CASKSFSGNTIYF.

The chain combines TRBV5-4 with TRBJ1-6; D is unclear. CDR3 length equals 15 residues. V lost 0 bases and J lost 11, with 15 bases in between. Germline V gene lookup returns CDR1 SGHNT and CDR2 YYREEE (reference sequence). The CDR3 loop is CASSLAAAFGAPLHF. The CDR3 nucleotides are TGTGCCAGCAGCTTGGCCGCCGCCTTCGGGGCACCCCTCCACTTT.